This T cell receptor (beta chain) was profiled in a study of cytomegalovirus exposure and HLA in healthy donors. For the study at large: An earlier analysis identified 117 million unique TCR beta sequences in some 180 million T cells.

J gave up 1 base and V 6 bases, and 11 bases lay outside the gene matches. Per germline, CDR1 MRHNA and CDR2 SNTAGT. This CDR3 has 17 amino acids. This clone was seen once. The antigen remains unidentified. Study results and caveats: Across HLA loci, a later analysis found differing TCR association rates, with DRB1 most and HLA-C fewest. In a later analysis, V- and J-gene trimming of beta chains associated with a DCLRE1C missense variant, replicated independently. Previous analysis showed most TCR beta V segments were productive about 87% or about 30% of the time.

The PCR had 60 Vbeta and 13 Jbeta primers. Sequencing used immunoSEQ multiplex PCR; TCRdb keeps in-frame clones, though not all of them. The profile shows about 140,000 clones, approximately 80% of them singletons. Specimen: PBMCs. The clonotype was recovered from a woman aged 45-65 years in good health and CMV-seronegative. The chain carries TRBV6-4 and TRBJ2-2; 7 nucleotides agree with TRBD1. DNA for the CDR3: TGTGCCAGCAGCGCGACAGGGTATATTGGGAACACCGGGGAGCTGTTTTTT. Amino acid sequence: CASSATGYIGNTGELFF.